The clone carrying this T cell receptor (beta chain) is medium-sized. The antigen is not known. The data were obtained in a study of STAT3 mutations in large granular lymphocyte leukemia. For the study at large: More than half of T-LGLL patients received immunosuppressive therapy.

Deletions cut 6 bases from V and 3 bases from J, with 14 bases between. Germline lookup yields CDR1 LNHDA and CDR2 SQIVND (reference sequence). The CDR3 is 15 amino acids. General study findings and limits: Treatment regimens differed across patients between samplings. After therapy, about 35% of the 18 patients switched clonotypes, all new clones STAT3 wild type. No sample exists from the first appearance of each clone. In T-cell large granular lymphocyte leukemia, about half of patients showed multiple immunodominant subclonotypes.

Repertoires were generated with immunoSEQ multiplex PCR, while TCRdb's copy carries only in-frame clones and drops some. The sample contains 1,500 to 2,000 clones, 62% of which appear only once. This clonotype originated in a man aged 60 to 69 with T-cell large granular lymphocyte leukemia. Some clones in this sample may be carry-over from other donors' samples. Sequencing input: peripheral blood mononuclear cells. The V call is TRBV19, the J call TRBJ2-2, with TRBD1 as a possible D gene (6 bases). The CDR3 coding sequence is TGTGCCAGTAGCCGACAGGCCCCTTACACCGGGGAGCTGTTTTTT. It specifies CASSRQAPYTGELFF.